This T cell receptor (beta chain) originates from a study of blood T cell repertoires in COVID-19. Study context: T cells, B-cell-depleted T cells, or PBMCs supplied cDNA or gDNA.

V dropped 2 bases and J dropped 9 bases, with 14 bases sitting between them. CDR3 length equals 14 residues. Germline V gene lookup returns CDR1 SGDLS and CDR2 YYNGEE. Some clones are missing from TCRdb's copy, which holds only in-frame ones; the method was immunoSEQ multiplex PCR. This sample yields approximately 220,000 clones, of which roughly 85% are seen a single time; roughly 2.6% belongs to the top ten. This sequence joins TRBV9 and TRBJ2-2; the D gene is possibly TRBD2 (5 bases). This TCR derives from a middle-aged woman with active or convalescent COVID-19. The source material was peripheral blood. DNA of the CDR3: TGTGCCAGCAGCGTTCAATTGGAGGACCGGGAGCTGTTTTTT. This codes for CASSVQLEDRELFF.